Listed here are 19 T cell receptor beta chains from one sample, sequenced in a study of PD-1 blockade in classical Hodgkin lymphoma. Sequencing used immunoSEQ multiplex PCR; TCRdb keeps in-frame clones, though not all of them. Among about 35,000 clones, more than 65% were seen once, and the ten largest hold 13% to 15%. Each patient relapsed following autologous stem cell transplantation, and prior brentuximab vedotin exposure differed. The specimen was peripheral blood mononuclear cells (PBMCs), collected before the second cycle of nivolumab. All receptors come from a human donor with classical Hodgkin lymphoma.

This sequence joins TRBV29-1 and TRBJ2-7; TRBD1 matches 9 bases. This CDR3 region has 14 residues. J gave up 6 bases and V 6 bases, and 12 bases lay outside the gene matches. Germline V gene sequence: CDR1 SQVTM, CDR2 ANQGSEA. CDR3 sequence reads: CSVEGGTGRLEQYF. CDR3 in DNA: TGCAGCGTCGAGGGCGGGACAGGGCGGCTCGAGCAGTACTTC.

This clone rates as medium-sized. The chain carries TRBV7-9 and TRBJ2-7, with 7 bases matching TRBD1. This CDR3 is 15 amino acids long. Germline CDR1 is SEHNR and CDR2 is FQNEAQ (reference sequence). The V segment lost 4 bases and the J segment 5 bases; nucleotides outside the gene matches: 11. The CDR3 nucleotides read TGTGCCAGCAGCTCTAGCCCGACAGGGCCGGACGAGCAGTACTTC. This codes for CASSSSPTGPDEQYF.

This clone showed up just a few times. The chain combines TRBV15 with TRBJ2-3, with 7 bases that match TRBD2. This CDR3 contains 19 residues. Germline V gene sequence: CDR1 LNHNV, CDR2 YYDKDF (reference sequence). The V gene end was trimmed by 3 bases and the J gene end by 2 bases; junction bases not matched to a gene: 17. The CDR3 bases are TGTGCCACCAGCAGTCCACTCGGAAGTGGGAGGGTTTCCACAGATACGCAGTATTTT. Amino acids: CATSSPLGSGRVSTDTQYF. Drawing the rest from reference TRBV15 and TRBJ2-3, the complete variable domain is DAMVIQNPRYQVTQFGKPVTLSCSQTLNHNVMYWYQQKSSQAPKLLFHYYDKDFNNEADTPDNFQSRRPNTSFCFLDIRSPGLGDTAMYLCATSSPLGSGRVSTDTQYFGPGTRLTVL.

The chain uses TRBV4-1 and TRBJ1-1, with 9 bases matching TRBD1. The CDR3 totals 15 residues. Germline CDR1 and CDR2: MGHRA and YSYEKL. V lost 4 bases, J lost 1 base, and 4 bases stayed unmatched. CDR3 sequence (DNA): TGCGCCAGCAGCCGGGGACAGGGCCCGAACACTGAAGCTTTCTTT. Encoded protein: CASSRGQGPNTEAFF.

This chain links TRBV7-2 with TRBJ2-7; D is unclear. The CDR3 spans 14 residues. Deletions cut 2 bases from V and 3 bases from J, with 11 bases between. Per germline, CDR1 SGHTA and CDR2 FQGNSA. CDR3 nucleotide sequence: TGTGCCAGCAGCTTAATGGTTGCCAGCTACGAGCAGTACTTC. Encoded protein: CASSLMVASYEQYF.

In this sample, this clone turned up once. Here the CDR3 reads CASTPLAGGRNEQFF. The CDR3 bases are TGTGCCAGTACCCCCTTAGCGGGAGGCCGCAATGAGCAGTTCTTC. V usage is TRBV19 and J usage is TRBJ2-1; TRBD2 matches 10 bases. This CDR3 has 15 amino acids. Germline CDR1 is LNHDA and CDR2 is SQIVND (reference sequence). Trimming took 7 bases from V and 6 from J; bases not matched to a gene: 9.

V gene TRBV27 combines with J gene TRBJ2-5; the D gene could be TRBD1 or TRBD2 (6 bases each). Germline CDR1 and CDR2: MNHEY and SMNVEV (reference sequence). V lost 3 bases to trimming and J lost 1 base, with 9 bases between them. The CDR3 length is 14 residues. The CDR3 sequence: CASSFGGRQETQYF. The CDR3 DNA reads TGTGCCAGCAGTTTTGGGGGGCGCCAAGAGACCCAGTACTTC.

V is TRBV5-1 and J is TRBJ2-1; TRBD2 aligns across 14 bases. Trimming removed 4 bases from V and 9 bases from J; junction bases left unmatched: 3. The CDR3 contains 14 residues. Germline lookup yields CDR1 SGHRS and CDR2 YFSETQ. The chain's CDR3 is CASSLGTSGGEQFF. DNA for the CDR3: TGCGCCAGCAGCCTCGGGACTAGCGGGGGTGAGCAGTTCTTC.

This clone counts as medium-sized (0.01 to 0.1%). The chain recombines TRBV10-3 with TRBJ1-4; TRBD1 aligns across 7 bases. V was pared by 6 bases and J by 5 bases, with 6 bases of the junction left unmatched. Germline V lookup: CDR1 ENHRY, CDR2 SYGVKD. This CDR3 is 14 amino acids long. CDR3 in amino acids: CAISGTVTNEKLFF. The DNA of the CDR3 is TGTGCCATCAGCGGGACAGTTACGAATGAAAAACTGTTTTTT.

This clone came up a few times. V and J are TRBV4-3 and TRBJ2-1; D may correspond to TRBD1 or TRBD2 (5 bases each). V was cut by 0 bases and J by 2 bases, with 8 bases left in between. The germline V gene has CDR1 LGHNA and CDR2 YSLEER. There are 15 residues in the CDR3. The CDR3 DNA reads TGCGCCAGCAGCCAAGATCGAGGGGCCTACAATGAGCAGTTCTTC. This encodes CASSQDRGAYNEQFF.

A remark on this clone: Other DNA sequences of this sample code for an identical CDR3. The V gene is TRBV18, the J gene TRBJ2-3, with D perhaps being TRBD1 or TRBD2 (5 bases each). The germline V gene encodes CDR1 KGHSH and CDR2 LQKENI. Trimming left V 1 base short and J 4 bases short, with 9 bases between. CDR3 size: 14 residues. The CDR3, as DNA: TGTGCCAGCTCACCACGACGAGGGGCAGATACGCAGTATTTT. It yields the protein CASSPRRGADTQYF.

The J gene is TRBJ2-3, the V gene TRBV5-8, with D perhaps TRBD1 or TRBD2 (6 bases each). CDR3 length: 14 amino acids. The V and J ends lost 4 bases and 1 base respectively, with 10 bases between them. CDR1 is SGHTS and CDR2 is YDEGEE in the germline V gene. This CDR3 is CASSGGRGTDTQYF. In DNA form, the CDR3 reads TGTGCCAGCAGCGGGGGGCGCGGCACAGATACGCAGTATTTT.

The rearrangement uses TRBV7-2 and TRBJ2-7, with D possibly being TRBD2 (7 bases). Trimming removed 2 bases at V and 4 bases at J, with 12 bases between. The CDR3 is 14 residues long. The germline V gene encodes CDR1 SGHTA and CDR2 FQGNSA. The DNA of the CDR3 is TGTGCCAGCAGCTTATGGGGGGGCGCGTACGAGCAGTACTTC. This gives the protein CASSLWGGAYEQYF.

This clone was seen more than once but under ten times. The V gene is TRBV11-1, the J gene TRBJ2-2; TRBD1 matches 7 bases. V gave up 6 bases and J gave up 7 bases; unmatched junction bases: 17. The CDR3 has 17 amino acids. Germline-derived CDR1 and CDR2 are SGHAT and FQDESV (reference sequence). The CDR3 is CASSSGSPGTVLGELFF. The DNA for the CDR3 is TGTGCCAGCAGTTCCGGCAGTCCCGGGACAGTCCTCGGGGAGCTGTTTTTT.

The J gene is TRBJ2-3, the V gene TRBV10-3; TRBD2 matches 11 bases. CDR3 length equals 15 residues. Germline V gives CDR1 ENHRY, CDR2 SYGVKD. V trimming: 5 bases; J trimming: 4 bases; junction bases outside the gene matches: 5. The CDR3 DNA reads as TGTGCCATCAGTATTAGCGGGAGGGCCGCAGATACGCAGTATTTT. Protein sequence: CAISISGRAADTQYF.

This chain links TRBV25-1 with TRBJ2-1, with D possibly being TRBD2 (5 bases). This CDR3 region has 12 residues. V was shortened by 7 bases and J by 8 bases, with 12 bases between the two germline ends. Looked up from germline, CDR1 is MGHDK and CDR2 is SYGVNS. CDR3 region: CASKLGFYEQFF. CDR3 sequence (DNA): TGTGCCAGCAAACTAGGGTTCTATGAGCAGTTCTTC.

The rearrangement links TRBV7-9 to TRBJ2-7; D is unclear. V lost 2 bases and J 0 bases, leaving 2 bases between the germline ends. The CDR3 runs 12 residues. Looked up from germline, CDR1 is SEHNR and CDR2 is FQNEAQ (reference sequence). CDR3 DNA sequence: TGTGCCAGCAGCTTAAACTCCTACGAGCAGTACTTC. This translates into CASSLNSYEQYF. The full variable domain, completed using reference TRBV7-9 and TRBJ2-7, is DTGVSQNPRHKITKRGQNVTFRCDPISEHNRLYWYRQTLGQGPEFLTYFQNEAQLEKSRLLSDRFSAERPKGSFSTLEIQRTEQGDSAMYLCASSLNSYEQYFGPGTRLTVT.

This clone has a handful of counts. V is TRBV15 and J is TRBJ1-1; D unresolved. Germline CDR1 and CDR2: LNHNV and YYDKDF (reference sequence). The CDR3 sequence is 13 residues long. The germline V and J ends were trimmed by 5 bases and 2 bases, with 9 bases remaining between them. For the CDR3, the DNA is TGTGCCACCAGCGACGGGTTTAACACTGAAGCTTTCTTT. It specifies CATSDGFNTEAFF. Complete variable domain (other parts from reference TRBV15 and TRBJ1-1): DAMVIQNPRYQVTQFGKPVTLSCSQTLNHNVMYWYQQKSSQAPKLLFHYYDKDFNNEADTPDNFQSRRPNTSFCFLDIRSPGLGDTAMYLCATSDGFNTEAFFGQGTRLTVV.

The chain employs TRBV18 and TRBJ2-7; 13 bases map to TRBD2. V lost 6 bases to trimming and J lost 7 bases; unmatched junction nucleotides: 15. Per the germline V gene, CDR1 is KGHSH and CDR2 is LQKENI. The length of the CDR3 is 17 residues. CDR3 amino acids: CASSLGTSGMRRREQYF. The CDR3 DNA sequence: TGTGCCAGCTCCCTCGGGACTAGCGGGATGCGGAGGCGGGAGCAGTACTTC.